The TCR beta chain described here comes from a study of shared clonotypes between healthy human individuals. Details on this clone: No antigen is known for it.

Measured with immunoSEQ multiplex PCR; TCRdb has only the in-frame clones, and not every one. The table lists 2,500,000 or so clones, less than 95% of them singletons. Whole-study findings and limits: The sharing of roughly 5% of naive CD4 clonotypes was seen across a handful of donors.

V gave up 6 bases and J gave up 2 bases; unmatched junction bases: 9. The CDR3 totals 15 residues. CDR1 is MDHEN and CDR2 is SYDVKM in the germline V gene. Input material: naive CD4+ T cells from PBMCs. Subset: CD45RA+ positively selected. The rearrangement uses TRBV28 and TRBJ2-5, with 7 bases lining up with TRBD2. This sequence originates from a man aged 18 to 35 in good health. Some clones in this sample may be carry-over from other donors' samples. CDR3 DNA: TGTGCCAGCAGGCTGAGGCGGGAGAGACAAGAGACCCAGTACTTC. Protein: CASRLRRERQETQYF.